A selection of T cell receptor beta chains follows, all from one sample in a study of cytomegalovirus exposure and HLA in healthy donors. The method was immunoSEQ multiplex PCR; TCRdb's version includes in-frame clones alone and lacks a portion of them. Of roughly 120,000 clones listed, 85% to 90% are singletons. The sequencing input was PBMCs. The receptors shown here come from a woman aged 25 to 39 in good health and CMV-seropositive. Each CDR3 is given with its conserved first and last residue. A D gene is named only where the DNA matches it firmly. Only part of the rows carry a size: once, few, many, or a class if the clone is expanded.

v_gene	abundance	d_gene	j_gene	CDR3aa	CDR3nt
TRBV30	once	NA	TRBJ1-4	CAWSPGTMNEKLFF	TGTGCCTGGAGTCCGGGGACAATGAATGAAAAACTGTTTTTT
TRBV29-1	NA	TRBD1	TRBJ2-5	CSFAGTVGETQYF	TGCAGCTTTGCCGGGACAGTTGGCGAGACCCAGTACTTC
TRBV5-4	NA	TRBD1	TRBJ2-5	CASSYGTGQGPQETQYF	TGTGCCAGCAGTTACGGCACGGGACAGGGCCCCCAAGAGACCCAGTACTTC
TRBV19	NA	TRBD2	TRBJ2-1	CASSTLAGGQQFF	TGTGCCAGTAGTACTCTAGCGGGGGGGCAGCAGTTCTTC
TRBV7-2	NA	NA	TRBJ1-1	CASSFLSNMEAFF	TGTGCCAGCAGCTTCCTATCGAATATGGAAGCTTTCTTT
TRBV27	NA	NA	TRBJ1-2	CASSPSVGYGYTF	TGTGCCAGCAGTCCAAGTGTCGGCTATGGCTACACCTTC
TRBV28	NA	TRBD1	TRBJ1-4	CASRRRGRNEKLFF	TGTGCCAGCAGGAGGAGGGGGCGTAATGAAAAACTGTTTTTT
TRBV9	NA	NA	TRBJ1-2	CASSAAGYNYGYTF	TGTGCCAGCAGCGCGGCAGGGTACAACTATGGCTACACCTTC
TRBV6-5	NA	TRBD2	TRBJ2-5	CASSLKRGPSPETQYF	TGTGCCAGCAGTTTAAAGCGGGGGCCCTCGCCGGAGACCCAGTACTTC
TRBV7-9	NA	TRBD1	TRBJ1-2	CASSPFGTGYGYTF	TGTGCCAGCAGCCCGTTTGGGACAGGGTATGGCTACACCTTC
TRBV7-8	NA	TRBD1	TRBJ1-6	CASSPRTGTYNSPLHF	TGTGCCAGCAGCCCACGGACAGGGACATATAATTCACCCCTCCACTTT
TRBV9	NA	TRBD2	TRBJ2-1	CASSVGSGTEQFF	TGTGCCAGCAGCGTAGGTAGCGGGACTGAGCAGTTCTTC
TRBV30	NA	NA	TRBJ1-4	CAWTPGRANEKLFF	TGTGCCTGGACCCCGGGAAGAGCTAATGAAAAACTGTTTTTT
TRBV5-4	NA	TRBD2	TRBJ2-1	CASSPAARGFYNEQFF	TGTGCCAGCAGCCCCGCGGCGCGGGGGTTCTACAATGAGCAGTTCTTC
TRBV15	NA	NA	TRBJ2-7	CATSRALGLSYEQYF	TGTGCCACCAGCAGGGCTCTAGGTTTATCCTACGAGCAGTACTTC
TRBV5-1	NA	NA	TRBJ1-4	CASSPTSGVGEKLFF	TGCGCCAGCAGCCCTACTTCAGGGGTTGGAGAAAAACTGTTTTTT
TRBV7-6	NA	NA	TRBJ1-1	CASSSTGEGLNTEAFF	TGTGCCAGCAGCTCGACAGGCGAGGGGTTGAACACTGAAGCTTTCTTT
TRBV11-2	NA	NA	TRBJ2-7	CASTPIDRTYEQYF	TGTGCCAGCACCCCGATAGACAGGACCTACGAGCAGTACTTC
TRBV6-1	NA	TRBD1	TRBJ2-7	CASSEKAGTGSYEQYF	TGTGCCAGCAGTGAAAAAGCCGGGACAGGGTCCTACGAGCAGTACTTC
TRBV7-9	NA	NA	TRBJ2-7	CASSPFQGAQYF	TGTGCCAGCAGCCCCTTCCAGGGCGCGCAGTACTTC
TRBV30	NA	NA	TRBJ1-2	CAWERTRAYGYTF	TGTGCCTGGGAACGCACGAGGGCTTATGGCTACACCTTC
TRBV21-1	NA	NA	TRBJ1-1	CASTAGTGGLFVTEAFF	TGTGCCAGCACGGCCGGGACAGGGGGCCTGTTTGTCACTGAAGCTTTCTTT
TRBV6-5	NA	NA	TRBJ1-3	CASSYDPDSGNTIYF	TGTGCCAGCAGTTACGATCCAGACTCTGGAAACACCATATATTTT
TRBV5-6	NA	NA	TRBJ2-1	CASQSGSYNEQFF	TGTGCCAGCCAGTCCGGGTCCTACAATGAGCAGTTCTTC
TRBV30	NA	NA	TRBJ1-5	CAWSVLGHRIANQPQHF	TGTGCCTGGAGTGTACTGGGACATCGTATCGCCAATCAGCCCCAGCATTTT
TRBV5-1	NA	TRBD1	TRBJ1-1	CASSFVGTAEAFF	TGCGCCAGCAGCTTCGTGGGGACAGCGGAAGCTTTCTTT
TRBV7-2	few	TRBD2	TRBJ2-2	CASSLSPSGNTGELFF	TGTGCCAGCAGCTTAAGTCCTAGCGGGAACACCGGGGAGCTGTTTTTT
TRBV19	few	NA	TRBJ1-2	CASSTGNGYTF	TGTGCCAGTAGTACCGGGAATGGCTACACCTTC
TRBV2	NA	NA	TRBJ1-1	CASSRQNTEAFF	TGTGCCAGCAGTCGACAGAACACTGAAGCTTTCTTT
TRBV6-6	NA	NA	TRBJ2-1	CASTKTGEQFF	TGTGCCAGCACCAAAACAGGCGAGCAGTTCTTC
TRBV2	NA	NA	TRBJ2-4	CASSEAVGRQNIQYF	TGTGCCAGCAGTGAAGCCGTCGGCAGGCAAAACATTCAGTACTTC
TRBV11-2	NA	TRBD1	TRBJ1-1	CASSEQGATEAFF	TGTGCCAGCAGCGAACAGGGGGCCACTGAAGCTTTCTTT
TRBV5-1	NA	TRBD2	TRBJ2-3	CASSYGLASQYF	TGCGCCAGCAGCTATGGACTAGCGTCGCAGTATTTT
TRBV7-7	NA	TRBD1	TRBJ2-5	CASSSDRGPETQYF	TGTGCCAGCAGCTCAGACAGGGGGCCGGAGACCCAGTACTTC
TRBV18	NA	NA	TRBJ2-5	CASSLNSGETQYF	TGTGCCAGCTCTCTCAATTCGGGGGAGACCCAGTACTTC
TRBV5-4	once	TRBD1	TRBJ2-5	CASSALDRKGETQYF	TGTGCCAGCAGCGCCCTGGACAGGAAGGGAGAGACCCAGTACTTC
TRBV2	few	NA	TRBJ1-6	CASSEVKGGYNSPLHF	TGTGCCAGCAGTGAAGTCAAAGGGGGATATAATTCACCCCTCCACTTT
TRBV28	NA	TRBD2	TRBJ2-2	CASSLSSGPGELFF	TGTGCCAGCAGTTTATCTAGCGGGCCCGGGGAGCTGTTTTTT
TRBV7-2	NA	TRBD2	TRBJ2-1	CASSLGLAYEQFF	TGTGCCAGCAGCTTGGGACTAGCCTATGAGCAGTTCTTC
TRBV9	NA	NA	TRBJ2-7	CASSPVPSYEQYF	TGTGCCAGCAGCCCAGTACCCTCCTACGAGCAGTACTTC
TRBV6-1	NA	NA	TRBJ2-7	CASSGLARYEQYF	TGTGCCAGCAGTGGCCTAGCTCGTTACGAGCAGTACTTC
TRBV7-2	NA	NA	TRBJ2-5	CASSFKRNQETQYF	TGTGCCAGCAGCTTCAAGCGGAACCAAGAGACCCAGTACTTC
TRBV6-6	NA	TRBD1	TRBJ2-1	CASSYPAGTGGNEQFF	TGTGCCAGCAGTTACCCGGCCGGGACAGGGGGCAATGAGCAGTTCTTC
TRBV2	NA	NA	TRBJ1-1	CASRSSAGTPFF	TGTGCCAGCAGGAGCTCGGCAGGGACACCTTTCTTT
TRBV28	NA	NA	TRBJ1-5	CASSPPPGVSNQPQHF	TGTGCCAGCAGTCCACCTCCCGGGGTTAGCAATCAGCCCCAGCATTTT
TRBV29-1	once	TRBD1	TRBJ2-2	CSVPGQGGTGELFF	TGCAGCGTGCCCGGACAGGGGGGCACCGGGGAGCTGTTTTTT
TRBV9	few	NA	TRBJ1-2	CASSVAQNYGYTF	TGTGCCAGCAGCGTAGCCCAAAACTATGGCTACACCTTC
TRBV9	NA	TRBD2	TRBJ2-7	CASSGGTSDRYEQYF	TGTGCCAGCAGTGGCGGGACTAGCGATCGCTACGAGCAGTACTTC